This T cell receptor (beta chain) stems from a study of blood T cell repertoires in COVID-19. As for the study in general: Acute and convalescent COVID-19 specimens originated in the United States, Italy and Spain. Nucleic acid was either cDNA or gDNA, and it came from T cells, B-cell-depleted T cells, or PBMCs.

Methods used by the authors: Reference gene primer amplification gave estimated nucleated cell counts. Assay: immunoSEQ multiplex PCR; the TCRdb copy retains only in-frame clones and omits some. Clone size and V and J calls were adopted from that table, with D and trimming inferred from the DNA. Found here are 80,000 or so clones, 90% of them singletons; the top ten hold roughly 1%. This receptor was taken from a woman aged 50 to 60 in a cohort sampled during active COVID-19. The sample taken for sequencing was peripheral blood.

This chain's CDR3 is CASSGGTIGGNEQFF. The CDR3 DNA follows: TGTGCCAGCAGTGGAGGGACTATCGGGGGCAATGAGCAGTTCTTC. The chain employs TRBV2 and TRBJ2-1; 7 nucleotides match TRBD2. CDR1 and CDR2 from the germline V gene are SNHLY and FYNNEI. The trim removed 4 bases at V and 6 bases at J, leaving 9 bases unmatched. The CDR3 sequence is 15 residues long.